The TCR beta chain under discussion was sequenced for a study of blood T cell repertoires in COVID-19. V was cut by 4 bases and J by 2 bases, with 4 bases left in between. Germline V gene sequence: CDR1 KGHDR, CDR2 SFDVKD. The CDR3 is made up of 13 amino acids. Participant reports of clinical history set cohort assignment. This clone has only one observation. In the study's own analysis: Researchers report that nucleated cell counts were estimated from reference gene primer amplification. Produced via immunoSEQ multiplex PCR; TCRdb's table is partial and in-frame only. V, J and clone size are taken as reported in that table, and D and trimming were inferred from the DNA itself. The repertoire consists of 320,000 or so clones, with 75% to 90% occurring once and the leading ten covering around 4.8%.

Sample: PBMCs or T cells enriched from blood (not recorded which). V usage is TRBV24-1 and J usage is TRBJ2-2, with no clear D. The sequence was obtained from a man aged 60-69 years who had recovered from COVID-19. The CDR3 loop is CATSETNTGELFF. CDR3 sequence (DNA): TGTGCCACCAGTGAGACAAACACCGGGGAGCTGTTTTTT.